These T cell receptor beta chains were read from a single sample in a study of shared clonotypes between healthy human individuals. The assay was immunoSEQ multiplex PCR, and TCRdb's table has in-frame clones only and misses some. Counted here are about 1 million clones, 60% to 80% occurring once; the ten biggest clones make up approximately 1.5%. The sample was memory CD4+ T cells sorted from blood. The source is a man between 18 and 35 years old in good health. CDR3s include the opening cysteine and the closing phenylalanine or tryptophan.

j_gene	v_gene	CDR3aa
TRBJ2-2	TRBV18	CASSRTSLTTGELFF
TRBJ2-3	TRBV30	CAWSVQGGGPAGTQYF
TRBJ1-2	TRBV7-3	CASSFNGGGYGYTF
TRBJ2-7	TRBV7-2	CASSLVTGGPYEQYF
TRBJ1-3	TRBV5-1	CASSLGGPPSSGNTIYF
TRBJ2-1	TRBV4-1	CASSLGGPSYNEQFF
TRBJ2-7	TRBV10-3	CAITGGRDEQYF
TRBJ2-2	TRBV30	CAWRPGNTGELFF
TRBJ1-6	TRBV27	CASSLSGGENSPLHF
TRBJ1-2	TRBV7-2	CASSFDKGVYGYTF
TRBJ2-2	TRBV29-1	CSGEGQNTGELFF
TRBJ1-2	TRBV30	CAWSGNGREYGYTF
TRBJ2-7	TRBV5-1	CASTPTSGRDEQYF
TRBJ2-3	TRBV28	CASSLTTGHTDTQYF
TRBJ2-1	TRBV27	CASSRGSLGNNEQFF
TRBJ2-2	TRBV29-1	CSVEAGRTGELFF
TRBJ1-6	TRBV7-3	CASSTTYNSPLHF
TRBJ2-2	TRBV9	CASSVEGTGELFF
TRBJ2-1	TRBV6-5	CASSRASSSYNEQFF
TRBJ2-5	TRBV6-5	CASSYKETQYF
TRBJ1-5	TRBV9	CASSVDGQPQHF
TRBJ2-2	TRBV4-3	CASSQEVTTNRELFF
TRBJ1-1	TRBV25-1	CASSSSITGRTEAFF
TRBJ2-1	TRBV5-7	CASSSGLAGTPHGQFF
TRBJ2-2	TRBV7-2	CASSLSQDRGELFF
TRBJ2-5	TRBV14	CASSQADPQETQYF
TRBJ1-3	TRBV5-1	CASSRQGAGNTIYF
TRBJ1-5	TRBV7-9	CASSAQGNQPQHF
TRBJ1-2	TRBV6-6	CASRPPGTEFYGYTF
TRBJ2-1	TRBV7-2	CASSLAWSSYNEQFF
TRBJ1-4	TRBV10-3	CAISDDGALGKLFF
TRBJ1-3	TRBV7-8	CASSPRGEGTIYF
TRBJ1-2	TRBV6-5	CATAGGPNYGYTF
TRBJ2-7	TRBV5-4	CASSLALAQRGEQYF
TRBJ1-4	TRBV2	CASRQEVNEKLFF
TRBJ2-2	TRBV7-3	CASSYTLSGGLTGELFF
TRBJ2-7	TRBV6-6	CASSYAGGAYEQYF
TRBJ2-5	TRBV6-1	CASSSRTFQETQYF
TRBJ1-6	TRBV5-1	CASSLASGRGNSPLHF
TRBJ2-7	TRBV7-2	CASSLILGQGYDEQYF
TRBJ2-2	TRBV10-2	CASGLRTSGTGELFF
TRBJ1-1	TRBV18	CASSPSSMGTKNTEAFF
TRBJ1-6	TRBV6-5	CASSYESNSPLHF
TRBJ1-5	TRBV19	CASNLLQGDQPQHF
TRBJ2-7	TRBV2	CASSSDRSSYEQYF
TRBJ1-2	TRBV7-9	CASSETGRGYTF
TRBJ2-2	TRBV6-6	CASSYAPSNTGELFF
TRBJ2-5	TRBV11-3	CASSLGGDSKETQYF
TRBJ2-1	TRBV29-1	CSGARDRRIHNEQFF
TRBJ1-1	TRBV5-4	CASIKGGREVTEAFF
TRBJ2-3	TRBV5-1	CASTRQGSDTDTQYF
TRBJ2-1	TRBV6-4	CASSDSGTSAEQFF
TRBJ2-1	TRBV2	CASSELNEQFF
TRBJ1-1	TRBV5-8	CASSLATEAFF
TRBJ2-5	TRBV6-5	CASKRKRETGETQYF